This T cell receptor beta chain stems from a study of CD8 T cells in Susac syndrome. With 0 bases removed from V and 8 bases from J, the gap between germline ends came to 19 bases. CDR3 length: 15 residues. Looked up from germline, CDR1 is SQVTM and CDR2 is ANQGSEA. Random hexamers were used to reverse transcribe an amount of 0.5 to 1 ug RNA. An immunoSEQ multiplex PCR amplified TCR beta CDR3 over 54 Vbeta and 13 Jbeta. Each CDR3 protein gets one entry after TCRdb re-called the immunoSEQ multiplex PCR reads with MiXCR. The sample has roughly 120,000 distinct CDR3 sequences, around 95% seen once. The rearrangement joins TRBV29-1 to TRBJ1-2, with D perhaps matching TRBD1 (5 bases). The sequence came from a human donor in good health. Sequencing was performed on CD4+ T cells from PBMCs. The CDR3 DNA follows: TGCAGCGTTGAAGATCAACCGACAGTGAAGAGGGGCTACACCTTC. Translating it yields CSVEDQPTVKRGYTF.